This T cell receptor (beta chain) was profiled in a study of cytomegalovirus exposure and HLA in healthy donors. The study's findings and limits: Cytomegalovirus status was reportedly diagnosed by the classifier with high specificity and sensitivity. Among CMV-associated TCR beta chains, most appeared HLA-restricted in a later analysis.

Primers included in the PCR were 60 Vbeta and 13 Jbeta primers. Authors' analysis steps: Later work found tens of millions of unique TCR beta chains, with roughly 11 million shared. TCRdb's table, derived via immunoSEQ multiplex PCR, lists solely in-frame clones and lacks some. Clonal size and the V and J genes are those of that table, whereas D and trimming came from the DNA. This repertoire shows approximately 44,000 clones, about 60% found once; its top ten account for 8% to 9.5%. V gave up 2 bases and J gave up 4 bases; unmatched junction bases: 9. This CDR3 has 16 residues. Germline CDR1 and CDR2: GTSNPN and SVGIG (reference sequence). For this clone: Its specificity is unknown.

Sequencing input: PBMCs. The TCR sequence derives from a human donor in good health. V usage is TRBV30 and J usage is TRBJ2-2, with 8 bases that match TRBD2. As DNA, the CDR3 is TGTGCCTGGAGTAATGGCGCTAGCGGGTTCACCGGGGAGCTGTTTTTT. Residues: CAWSNGASGFTGELFF.